These T cell receptor beta chains were read from a single sample in a study of T cell repertoires in cytomegalovirus infection. In TCRdb, the reads were re-called with MiXCR into one record per CDR3 protein. The sample lists hundreds of thousands of distinct CDR3 sequences; less than 20% were seen once. Sequencing was carried out using PBMCs. These receptor sequences come from a human donor in good health (CMV status not recorded). Some clones in this sample may be carry-over from other donors' samples. Both conserved end residues are part of each CDR3. D genes are given only for firm matches. Not every row has a clone size; where given, it reads once, few, many or a size class.

CDR3 length,J gene,D gene,clone size,V gene,CDR3 DNA,CDR3 protein
10,TRBJ1-2,-,few,TRBV2,TGTGCCAGCACTGGCAATGGCTACACCTTC,CASTGNGYTF
12,TRBJ1-1,-,few,TRBV19,TGTGCCACCGTTCCACTGAACACTGAAGCTTTCTTT,CATVPLNTEAFF
15,TRBJ1-3,-,many,TRBV7-9,TGTGCCAGCAGCCCCCCAGTGAGATCTGGAAACACCATATATTTT,CASSPPVRSGNTIYF
13,TRBJ1-2,-,few,TRBV5-5,TGTGCCAGCAGCTGGGGGGGAGAGGATGGCTACACCTTC,CASSWGGEDGYTF
12,TRBJ2-2,-,-,TRBV12-5,TGTGCTAGTGGCCCCGAGCTCGGGGAGCTGTTTTTT,CASGPELGELFF
15,TRBJ1-2,TRBD1,-,TRBV19,TGTGCCAGTAGTGTCCTCCGGACAGGGTACTATGGCTACACCTTC,CASSVLRTGYYGYTF
13,TRBJ2-7,-,many,TRBV7-2,TGTGCCAGCAGCTCATCTAAGGGCTACGAGCAGTACTTC,CASSSSKGYEQYF
17,TRBJ1-5,-,many,TRBV4-3,TGCGCCAGCAGCCGAGTTGACAGGCGGCATAGCAATCAGCCCCAGCATTTT,CASSRVDRRHSNQPQHF
14,TRBJ1-2,-,many,TRBV12-3/TRBV12-4,TGTGCCAGCAGTGTACAATCCGGCGACCATGGCTACACCTTC,CASSVQSGDHGYTF
12,TRBJ2-5,-,many,TRBV10-1,TGCGCCAGCACCCCAAATCGGGAGACCCAGTACTTC,CASTPNRETQYF
11,TRBJ2-7,-,once,TRBV30,TGTGCCTACTCGACCTATTACGAGCAGTACTTC,CAYSTYYEQYF
13,TRBJ1-4,-,-,TRBV29-1,TGCAGCGTTGAAGAGGGGAGTGGTGAAAAACTGTTTTTT,CSVEEGSGEKLFF
18,TRBJ2-2,TRBD2,many,TRBV11-2,TGTGCCAGCAGCTTATTTCCCATGACTAGCAGAAACACCGGGGAGCTGTTTTTT,CASSLFPMTSRNTGELFF
14,TRBJ2-1,TRBD2,many,TRBV7-2,TGTGCCAGCAGAAAGCGGGGGGGCAGCGATGAGCAGTTCTTC,CASRKRGGSDEQFF
16,TRBJ2-2,-,few,TRBV27,TGTGCCAGCAGAGCCCGGGGGGCGGGAGCCACCGGGGAGCTGTTTTTT,CASRARGAGATGELFF
14,TRBJ1-1,-,-,TRBV19,TGTGCCAGTGCCTGGGGCAGGGGAAACACTGAAGCTTTCTTT,CASAWGRGNTEAFF
15,TRBJ1-1,-,many,TRBV25-1,TGTGCCAGCACCCCAGGACAGCCACTGAACACTGAAGCTTTCTTT,CASTPGQPLNTEAFF
17,TRBJ2-7,TRBD2,-,TRBV2,TGTGCCAGCAGGGGGGGGAGCGGGACTAGCGGGACAAATGAGCAGTACTTC,CASRGGSGTSGTNEQYF
14,TRBJ2-2,-,-,TRBV14,TGTGCCAGCAGCCCCATCAAGAACACCGGGGAGCTGTTTTTT,CASSPIKNTGELFF
15,TRBJ1-3,TRBD1,many,TRBV7-2,TGTGCCAGCAGCTTATACAGGGGCTCTGGAAACACCATATATTTT,CASSLYRGSGNTIYF
16,TRBJ2-1,-,many,TRBV7-2,TGTGCCAGCAGCTGGCGGAAACAAAACTCCTACAATGAGCAGTTCTTC,CASSWRKQNSYNEQFF
18,TRBJ2-6,TRBD1,-,TRBV7-2,TGTGCCAGCAGCGACGGGACAGACTTTAGCTCTGGGGCCAACGCCCTGACTTTC,CASSDGTDFSSGANALTF
15,TRBJ1-2,-,-,TRBV11-2,TGTGCCAGCAGCGTAGAAGGGCGGGGGGCGCACGGCTACACCTTC,CASSVEGRGAHGYTF
15,TRBJ2-7,-,-,TRBV27,TGTGCCAGCAGTTTATCGCCAGGTCGCTCCTACGAGCAGTACTTC,CASSLSPGRSYEQYF
13,TRBJ1-1,TRBD1,few,TRBV11-2,TGTGCCAGCAGCTTAGATTGGACAGGGGCGCCTTTCTTT,CASSLDWTGAPFF
13,TRBJ1-1,-,few,TRBV6-1,TGTGCCAGCAGTGAAGCTTCCGGGTACAAAGCTTTCTTT,CASSEASGYKAFF
13,TRBJ2-7,TRBD1,few,TRBV20-1,TGCAGTGCTAAAAAGACAGGGCGGGACGAGCAGTACTTC,CSAKKTGRDEQYF
16,TRBJ1-1,TRBD1,many,TRBV7-8,TGTGCCAGCAGCCCCCCAGGGACAGGGGTGTTCACTGAAGCTTTCTTT,CASSPPGTGVFTEAFF
14,TRBJ2-7,TRBD2,few,TRBV20-1,TGCAGTGCGGGGGGGGACTACCGGTTCTACGAGCAGTACTTC,CSAGGDYRFYEQYF
13,TRBJ1-4,-,-,TRBV27,TGTGCCAGCGGGGAGGCAACTAATGAAAAACTGTTTTTT,CASGEATNEKLFF
13,TRBJ1-2,-,many,TRBV12-3/TRBV12-4,TGTGCCAGCAGTTTCGGCAGTAACTATGGCTACACCTTC,CASSFGSNYGYTF